One and the same sample provided the 15 T cell receptor beta chains below, sequenced in a study of metastatic and nonmetastatic thyroid tumors. Thyroid surgery took place with no prior treatment in any patient. With MiXCR, TCRdb called clones anew from the PCR reads. The sample includes about 33,000 clones, about 15% of them seen just once. Sample: blood. Every receptor here comes from a female donor with papillary thyroid cancer or a benign thyroid nodule (not recorded which). Some clones in this sample may be carry-over from other donors' samples.

This clone showed up many times. This rearrangement joins TRBV28 to TRBJ1-5, with D hard to call. Trimming shortened V by 3 bases and J by 2 bases, and 8 bases separated the two germline ends. Germline loops: CDR1 MDHEN, CDR2 SYDVKM. The CDR3 sequence is 14 residues long. This CDR3 is CASSLVGGNQPQHF. The CDR3 DNA sequence: TGTGCCAGCAGTTTGGTGGGTGGCAATCAGCCCCAGCATTTT.

In its sample, this clone was seen many times. Other DNA sequences in this specimen translate into the identical CDR3. The chain joins TRBV10-2 to TRBJ1-1, with 11 bases fitting TRBD1. From germline, CDR1 is WSHSY and CDR2 SAAADI. The CDR3 covers 13 residues. After removal of 6 bases from V and 10 bases from J, the junction contained 7 bases not matched to a gene. This CDR3 reads CASRGYGTGGAFF. In DNA, the CDR3 is TGCGCCAGCAGAGGATACGGGACAGGGGGAGCTTTCTTT.

This clone was seen only a few times. This rearrangement joins TRBV6-1 to TRBJ1-5; D call uncertain. The germline V and J ends were trimmed by 6 bases and 6 bases, with 18 bases remaining between them. This CDR3 is 15 amino acids long. CDR1 is MNHNS, CDR2 SASEGT, per germline. Here the CDR3 reads CASSEYSVSGQPQHF. CDR3 in DNA: TGTGCCAGCAGCGAATATTCAGTGAGCGGTCAGCCCCAGCATTTT.

This clone has a count of ten or more. V is TRBV5-1 and J is TRBJ1-1, with TRBD1 as a possible D gene (5 bases). The ends were cut back, 1 base at V and 3 bases at J, with 16 bases in the middle. CDR1 SGHRS and CDR2 YFSETQ come from the germline V gene. The CDR3 has 16 residues. The CDR3 region has the DNA TGCGCCAGCAGCTTGCACGGGACGGGACTCGACACTGAAGCTTTCTTT. Residues: CASSLHGTGLDTEAFF.

This clone was observed many times. The V call is TRBV20-1, the J call TRBJ1-6, with D possibly TRBD1 on 6 matching bases. Trimming removed 3 bases from V and 11 bases from J, with 20 bases in between. This CDR3 spans 15 amino acids. Germline V gene lookup returns CDR1 DFQATT and CDR2 SNEGSKA (reference sequence). This chain's CDR3 is CSASPPDRPSPPLHF. CDR3 DNA: TGCAGTGCTAGCCCCCCGGACAGACCTTCCCCACCCCTCCACTTT.

The chain couples TRBV7-3 to TRBJ2-1, with 10 bases matching TRBD2. Germline V gives CDR1 SGHTA, CDR2 FQGTGA. J gave up 5 bases and V 4 bases, and 5 bases lay outside the gene matches. The CDR3 covers 15 residues. The CDR3: CASSSSGRANNEQFF. The CDR3 nucleotides read TGTGCCAGCAGCTCCAGCGGGAGGGCCAACAATGAGCAGTTCTTC.

This clone was counted at least ten times. This chain links TRBV29-1 with TRBJ2-1; the D is unclear. Trimming took off 5 bases at V and 8 bases at J, with 13 bases between the two ends. CDR3 length equals 12 residues. The germline CDR1 and CDR2 sequences are SQVTM and ANQGSEA. The CDR3 is CSVIQPKDEQFF. CDR3 sequence (DNA): TGCAGCGTTATTCAGCCGAAAGATGAGCAGTTCTTC.

Concerning this clone itself: A much larger clone differs from this one at a single base, so this may be a read error. The V and J genes are TRBV11-1 and TRBJ2-1, with a tentative D call TRBD2 (6 bases). The germline gives CDR1 SGHAT, CDR2 FQDESV (reference sequence). Trimming left V 5 bases short and J 6 bases short, with 17 bases between. There are 15 residues in the CDR3. DNA for the CDR3: TGTGCCAGCAGCCCTCCTGTGCTAGCGCCCAATGAGCAGTTCTTC. Encoded protein: CASSPPVLAPNEQFF.

At least ten counts were recorded for this clone. The chain employs TRBV27 and TRBJ1-2; 8 positions agree with TRBD1. Germline CDR1 and CDR2: MNHEY and SMNVEV (reference sequence). V gave up 4 bases and J gave up 4 bases; unmatched junction bases: 5. The CDR3 is 14 residues long. In DNA, the CDR3 is TGTGCCAGCAGTTCGGGACAGGCCCGCTATGGCTACACCTTC. It specifies CASSSGQARYGYTF.

This sequence joins TRBV19 and TRBJ2-3; a weak D match, TRBD1 (5 bases). The ends were cut back, 5 bases at V and 0 bases at J, with 18 bases in the middle. Germline CDR1 LNHDA, CDR2 SQIVND (reference sequence). This CDR3 has 17 amino acids. The CDR3 region is CASSHGAIVTSTDTQYF. CDR3 nucleotide sequence: TGTGCCAGTAGTCATGGGGCGATAGTTACTAGCACAGATACGCAGTATTTT.

The sample holds many counts of this clone. The V gene is TRBV19, the J gene TRBJ1-1, with D unresolved. The CDR3 loop spans 14 amino acids. The V gene lost 2 bases and the J gene lost 3 bases, with 10 bases spanning the gap. Germline CDR1 LNHDA, CDR2 SQIVND (reference sequence). As DNA, the CDR3 is TGTGCCAGTAGTATAAAGATCGCCCACACTGAAGCTTTCTTT. Amino acid sequence: CASSIKIAHTEAFF.

This clone has a handful of counts. The CDR3 DNA follows: TGTGCCAGCAGACAGGGTACAAACCCACCCCTCCACTTT. It is translated as CASRQGTNPPLHF. The rearrangement joins TRBV6-1 to TRBJ1-6; D possibly corresponds to TRBD1 (6 bases). CDR3 length: 13 residues. V was cut by 6 bases and J by 11 bases, with 14 bases left in between. Germline values: CDR1 MNHNS, CDR2 SASEGT.

The J gene is TRBJ2-6, the V gene TRBV4-2, with D possibly being TRBD1 (6 bases). Trimming took 1 base from V and 2 from J, leaving 15 bases between them. Per germline, CDR1 LGHNA and CDR2 YNFKEQ. The CDR3 extends over 18 amino acids. CDR3 protein: CASSQVPQGATGANVLTF. The CDR3 DNA sequence: TGTGCCAGCAGCCAAGTTCCACAGGGTGCCACTGGGGCCAACGTCCTGACTTTC.

In its sample, this clone was seen many times. This chain links TRBV25-1 with TRBJ2-7; D is tentatively TRBD1 or TRBD2 (5 bases each). In germline, CDR1 is MGHDK, CDR2 SYGVNS. The CDR3 length is 15 residues. The germline V and J ends were trimmed by 6 bases and 3 bases, with 18 bases remaining between them. CDR3 protein: CASSTTSRGVYEQYF. The DNA of the CDR3 is TGTGCCAGCAGCACGACATCCAGAGGGGTCTACGAGCAGTACTTC.

In this sample, this clone turned up many times. The chain carries TRBV3-1 and TRBJ2-5; no firm D call. V was shortened by 0 bases and J by 7 bases, with 12 bases between the two germline ends. The germline V gene encodes CDR1 LGHDT and CDR2 YNNKEL (reference sequence). The CDR3 runs to 14 residues. The CDR3: CASSQDTASGTQYF. The CDR3 coding sequence is TGTGCCAGCAGCCAAGATACGGCTAGTGGGACCCAGTACTTC.